What follows are 27 T cell receptor beta chains derived from one specimen sequenced in a study of T cells in Graves' hyperthyroidism and ophthalmopathy (dated by TCRdb to the late 2010s). The library was produced with multiplex PCR. Sequenced on an Illumina HiSeq 2000. The TCR beta CDR3 regions were amplified from RNA transcripts. The TCR CDR3 was subjected to a first round of RT-PCR using the HTBI primer set and the Qiagen OneStep RT-PCR kit. TCRdb cleaned the public reads at Q25 with fastp, built clones with MiXCR and kept in-frame beta chains. Entries that share a CDR3 protein sequence are merged under the most common genes and DNA. The sample data list around 540,000 distinct CDR3 sequences, and approximately 16% of these were observed just once. The leading ten clones occupy about 31% of the sample. Sequenced material: blood. Receptors originate from a woman aged 30 to 39 with Graves' ophthalmopathy.

This clonotype was observed at least ten times. DNA for the CDR3: TGTGCCAGCAGTGAAAGAACGACTAGCGGGCCCAACACCGGGGAGCTGTTTTTT. It yields the protein CASSERTTSGPNTGELFF. The genes are TRBV2 and TRBJ2-2, with 10 nucleotides matching TRBD2. Unmatched junction bases numbered 8, after V lost 2 bases and J lost 2 bases. Per germline, CDR1 SNHLY and CDR2 FYNNEI. CDR3 length equals 18 residues.

The gene calls are TRBV6-2 or TRBV6-3 and TRBJ2-7, with D unclear. Per germline, CDR1 MNHEY and CDR2 SVGEGT. V lost 3 bases and J lost 0, with 21 bases in between. The CDR3 runs 18 residues. CDR3 sequence (DNA): TGTGCCAGCAGTTATAGGGCAAATCCTTTCAGAGGCTCCTACGAGCAGTACTTC. Residues: CASSYRANPFRGSYEQYF.

The table lists this clonotype with many counts. The V call is TRBV29-1, the J call TRBJ2-7; TRBD2 agrees at 7 bases. Unmatched junction bases numbered 7, after V lost 3 bases and J lost 2 bases. There are 14 residues in the CDR3. CDR1 is SQVTM and CDR2 is ANQGSEA in the germline V gene. CDR3 nucleotide sequence: TGCAGCGTTGAGGCTAGCGGAGATACCTACGAGCAGTACTTC. It yields the protein CSVEASGDTYEQYF.

Ten or more counts support this clonotype. The V gene is TRBV7-2, the J gene TRBJ1-1; D unresolved. Trimming stripped 5 bases from V and 1 base from J, with 17 bases between. The CDR3 has 16 residues. Germline CDR1 and CDR2: SGHTA and FQGNSA. The CDR3 coding sequence is TGTGCCAGCAGCCTGGTCTGGGCAGGAGGGAACACTGAAGCTTTCTTT. It yields the protein CASSLVWAGGNTEAFF.

V usage is TRBV4-3 and J usage is TRBJ2-1, with unresolved D. Per the germline V gene, CDR1 is LGHNA and CDR2 is YSLEER. This CDR3 has 13 residues. Trimming removed 3 bases at V and 4 bases at J, with 7 bases between. Written as DNA, the CDR3 is TGCGCCAGCAGCCAGACTGGATACAATGAGCAGTTCTTC. This sequence encodes CASSQTGYNEQFF.

This clonotype has a count of ten or more. The gene calls are TRBV11-3 and TRBJ2-7; perhaps D is TRBD1 or TRBD2 (5 bases each). CDR3 length equals 14 residues. Trimming took 4 bases from V and 3 from J, leaving 13 bases between them. The germline gives CDR1 SGHNT, CDR2 YENEEA. DNA for the CDR3: TGTGCCAGCAGCTCCCCGGGACGGAGCTACGAGCAGTACTTC. It codes for CASSSPGRSYEQYF.

There are a few counts of this clonotype. The chain employs TRBV28 and TRBJ1-1, with TRBD1 identical over 12 bases. The ends lost 6 bases at V and 5 bases at J; junction bases unmatched: 16. CDR1 and CDR2 (germline): MDHEN, SYDVKM. The CDR3 is 18 residues long. CDR3 region: CASSSEPGTGGSGTEAFF. DNA of the CDR3: TGTGCCAGCAGCTCAGAACCCGGGACAGGGGGCTCGGGGACTGAAGCTTTCTTT.

As to this clonotype: This sequence may be a read error, since a much larger clone differs from it by one base. The V and J genes are TRBV11-3 and TRBJ2-1; 8 bases map to TRBD2. The CDR3 loop spans 14 amino acids. Germline CDR1 is SGHNT and CDR2 is YENEEA. Written as DNA, the CDR3 is TGTGCCAGCACCCAAACTAGCGGTGACAATGAGCAGTCCTTC. Its translation is CASTQTSGDNEQSF.

The chain has TRBV5-1 and TRBJ1-1; possibly TRBD1 for D (6 bases). Germline assignment: CDR1 SGHRS and CDR2 YFSETQ. This CDR3 region has 13 residues. Trimming stripped 3 bases from V and 5 bases from J, with 11 bases between. Here the CDR3 DNA reads TGCGCCAGCAGCTCACAGGGCCATACTGAAGCTTTCTTT. As protein: CASSSQGHTEAFF.

The sample holds many counts of this clonotype. The CDR3 loop is CASSEDRAEKLFF. The CDR3 DNA is TGTGCCAGCAGCGAGGACAGGGCTGAAAAACTGTTTTTT. The chain links TRBV7-8 to TRBJ1-4, with TRBD1 identical over 8 bases. Germline trimming cut 5 bases from V and 7 bases from J; bases unmatched to any gene: 3. Germline V gives CDR1 SGHVS, CDR2 FQNEAQ. This CDR3 spans 13 amino acids.

This clonotype was seen a few times. J is TRBJ2-2 and V is TRBV12-5; 13 nucleotides line up with TRBD2. The CDR3 length is 21 residues. J was trimmed by 4 bases and V by 6 bases; bases with no gene match: 20. Germline loops: CDR1 LGHNT, CDR2 FRNRAP. This CDR3 reads CASGSRPSLLAGGPGTGELFF. Written as DNA, the CDR3 is TGTGCTAGTGGCTCCCGCCCCTCCCTACTAGCGGGAGGGCCCGGCACCGGGGAGCTGTTTTTT.

This clonotype was found many times. The chain employs TRBV5-1 and TRBJ2-1, with 8 bases that match TRBD2. The CDR3 extends over 14 amino acids. Germline loops: CDR1 SGHRS, CDR2 YFSETQ. The trim removed 0 bases at V and 5 bases at J, leaving 1 base unmatched. CDR3 bases: TGCGCCAGCAGCTTGGCGGGAGGGAACAATGAGCAGTTCTTC. The encoded protein is CASSLAGGNNEQFF.

The chain links TRBV5-1 to TRBJ1-1; possibly TRBD1 for D (5 bases). The CDR3 spans 16 residues. In germline, CDR1 is SGHRS, CDR2 YFSETQ. Deletions cut 0 bases from V and 0 bases from J, with 12 bases between. In DNA form, the CDR3 reads TGCGCCAGCAGCTTGGGCCGGGGGTCTATGAACACTGAAGCTTTCTTT. It codes for CASSLGRGSMNTEAFF.

In DNA, the CDR3 is TGTGCCAGCAGTCAAGGGGGCTCCGAAGGTTCACCCCTCCACTTT. Translating it yields CASSQGGSEGSPLHF. This rearrangement joins TRBV28 to TRBJ1-6; TRBD1 aligns across 7 bases. The CDR3 spans 15 residues. V was pared by 5 bases and J by 9 bases, with 10 bases of the junction left unmatched. CDR1 and CDR2 (germline): MDHEN, SYDVKM.

The V call is TRBV28, the J call TRBJ2-3, with a possible D match to TRBD2 (6 bases). In germline, CDR1 is MDHEN, CDR2 SYDVKM. There are 13 residues in the CDR3. V was clipped by 10 bases and J by 6 bases, with 17 bases between them. CDR3 nucleotides: TGTGCCACCATAGCGGATCTGGGGGATACGCAGTATTTT. Protein: CATIADLGDTQYF.

CDR3 residues: CASRGALHWNEQYF. CDR3 sequence (DNA): TGTGCCAGCCGAGGAGCGTTACATTGGAACGAGCAGTACTTC. The V gene is TRBV6-2 or TRBV6-3, the J gene TRBJ2-7; D gene unclear. Germline CDR1 and CDR2: MNHEY and SVGEGT. The V end lost 8 bases, the J end lost 5 bases, and 19 bases lay between the germline ends. The CDR3 extends over 14 amino acids.

The table lists this clonotype with a few counts. The chain recombines TRBV12-3 or TRBV12-4 with TRBJ2-7; D may be TRBD2 (5 bases). Trimming shortened V by 2 bases and J by 6 bases, and 11 bases separated the two germline ends. The CDR3 length is 13 residues. The DNA for the CDR3 is TGTGCCAGCAGTTTAAAACTAGGAGGCGAGCAGTACTTC. Protein: CASSLKLGGEQYF.

V usage is TRBV6-2 or TRBV6-3 and J usage is TRBJ1-5; a weak D match, TRBD1 (6 bases). The CDR3 length is 18 residues. Germline lookup yields CDR1 MNHEY and CDR2 SVGEGT. Trimming cost V 0 bases and J 2 bases, with 17 bases left between them. CDR3 sequence: CASSYSRGQARGNQPQHF. CDR3 nucleotides: TGTGCCAGCAGTTACTCTAGGGGACAAGCTAGAGGCAATCAGCCCCAGCATTTT.

This clonotype was seen a handful of times. The V call is TRBV28, the J call TRBJ2-3; no firm D call. The CDR3 is 16 amino acids. Germline CDR1 is MDHEN and CDR2 is SYDVKM. V shed 8 bases and J shed 0 bases, with 18 bases lying between them. The CDR3 protein is CASGIPLWGSTDTQYF. The CDR3 coding sequence is TGTGCCAGCGGAATACCTCTTTGGGGTAGCACAGATACGCAGTATTTT.

The V and J genes are TRBV4-1 and TRBJ2-2; TRBD2 agrees at 14 bases. The trim removed 4 bases at V and 6 bases at J, leaving 4 bases unmatched. The CDR3 has 16 residues. Germline V gene data show CDR1 as MGHRA and CDR2 as YSYEKL. CDR3 DNA sequence: TGCGCCAGCAGCCTTGAGACTAGCGGGAGGGCCGGGGAGCTGTTTTTT. Translating gives CASSLETSGRAGELFF.

Ten or more counts support this clonotype. The gene calls are TRBV6-2 or TRBV6-3 and TRBJ2-1; maybe TRBD2 (7 bases). CDR3 length equals 17 residues. Germline CDR1 MNHEY, CDR2 SVGEGT. The V gene lost 7 bases and the J gene lost 7 bases, with 26 bases spanning the gap. The CDR3 loop reads CASKFSHPGRGVNEQFF. The CDR3 nucleotides are TGTGCCAGCAAGTTCTCTCATCCGGGGAGGGGGGTGAATGAGCAGTTCTTC.

The table lists this clonotype with many counts. V and J are TRBV18 and TRBJ2-3, with a weak D call TRBD2 (6 bases). The CDR3 runs 16 residues. Germline V gene lookup returns CDR1 KGHSH and CDR2 LQKENI. V lost 7 bases, J lost 2 bases, and 19 bases lay in between. The CDR3 bases are TGTGCCAGCTTACCGGGCTTAGCGGAAAACACAGATACGCAGTATTTT. It translates to CASLPGLAENTDTQYF.

The table lists this clonotype with many counts. The CDR3 DNA is TGTGCCAGCAGTGAAGCGGTTCGGGACAGTTATCAGCCCCAGCATTTT. Residues: CASSEAVRDSYQPQHF. This chain links TRBV6-1 with TRBJ1-5; 7 bases are shared with TRBD1. This CDR3 has 16 amino acids. Germline V gene lookup returns CDR1 MNHNS and CDR2 SASEGT. Trimming at V came to 0 bases and at J to 5 bases, leaving 7 bases not matched to a gene.

In its sample, this clonotype was seen a few times. The V call is TRBV25-1, the J call TRBJ2-7; D ambiguous. V was pared by 8 bases and J by 2 bases, with 13 bases between. Germline CDR1 and CDR2: MGHDK and SYGVNS. This CDR3 region has 13 residues. The CDR3 DNA follows: TGTGCCAGCGCCGTGCCGGGCACCTACGAGCAGTACTTC. Translating gives CASAVPGTYEQYF.

This clonotype was counted many times. The CDR3 DNA follows: TGTGCCAGCAGTTTGGGTCCTCCCAGAGACGGCTACACCTTC. Its translation: CASSLGPPRDGYTF. The genes are TRBV12-3 or TRBV12-4 and TRBJ1-2, with D unclear. The CDR3 totals 14 residues. V gave up 3 bases and J gave up 8 bases, with 16 bases separating them.

With regard to this clonotype: This may be a read error, as it is one base from a much larger clone. The chain links TRBV30 to TRBJ2-1; TRBD1 aligns across 8 bases. This CDR3 region has 16 residues. J gave up 2 bases and V 4 bases, and 10 bases lay outside the gene matches. Germline V gives CDR1 GTSNPN, CDR2 SVGIG (reference sequence). CDR3 in amino acids: CAWTYRGSIPYNEQFF. Here the CDR3 DNA reads TGTGCCTGGACCTACAGGGGGTCTATCCCCTACAATGAGCAGTTCTTC.

The CDR3 DNA follows: TGTGCCAGTAGTATAATAGCTACAGATACGCAGTATTTT. This gives the protein CASSIIATDTQYF. The rearrangement uses TRBV19 and TRBJ2-3; D remains ambiguous. The CDR3 extends over 13 amino acids. Trimming cost V 2 bases and J 3 bases, with 6 bases left between them. Per the germline V gene, CDR1 is LNHDA and CDR2 is SQIVND (reference sequence). Full variable domain (remainder filled in from reference TRBV19 and TRBJ2-3): DGGITQSPKYLFRKEGQNVTLSCEQNLNHDAMYWYRQDPGQGLRLIYYSQIVNDFQKGDIAEGYSVSREKKESFPLTVTSAQKNPTAFYLCASSIIATDTQYFGPGTRLTVL.